A selection of T cell receptor beta chains follows, all from one sample in a study of CD8 T cells in ankylosing spondylitis. TCRdb recomputed calls from the 5' RACE reads with MiXCR, one row per CDR3 protein. The data contain under 250,000 distinct CDR3 sequences, over 9.5% of them seen just once; the ten biggest clones take up less than 3%. Sequencing input: blood, either unsorted or a sorted T cell fraction (not recorded which). The source of these receptors is a male donor with ankylosing spondylitis or in good health (not recorded which). CDR3s include the opening cysteine and the closing phenylalanine or tryptophan. The D gene is left open where the match is weak. Not every row has a clone size; where given, it reads once, few, many or a size class.

J,D,V,size,DNA,CDR3
TRBJ2-3,.,TRBV12-5,.,TGTGCTAGTGGCCGACTAGTGGCGCAGTATTTT,CASGRLVAQYF
TRBJ2-1,.,TRBV4-2,.,TGTGTCAGCAGCTCCCAGTCGCCGAGCGGCCCACCCAATGAGCAGTTCTTC,CVSSSQSPSGPPNEQFF
TRBJ2-3,TRBD2,TRBV20-1,many,TGCAGTGCCGCCCCCAGCGGGAGTAGGTCCGATACGCAGTATTTT,CSAAPSGSRSDTQYF
TRBJ1-1,.,TRBV7-9,few,TGTGCCAGCAGCGAACCCCCGTGGGTGTTGAACACTGAAGCTTTCTTT,CASSEPPWVLNTEAFF
TRBJ2-7,TRBD2,TRBV18,.,TGTGCCAGCTCACCTCTAGCGGGCTCCTACGAGCAGTACTTC,CASSPLAGSYEQYF
TRBJ1-2,TRBD1,TRBV20-1,many,TGCAGTGCTAGACCTAGGACAGGGGCTACCTATGGCTACACCTTC,CSARPRTGATYGYTF
TRBJ2-5,.,TRBV7-2,many,TGTGCCAGCAGCTTTAGCGCGAGCCAAGAGACCCAGTACTTC,CASSFSASQETQYF
TRBJ2-7,TRBD2,TRBV25-1,many,TGTGCCAGCGGGGGGGATCCCTACGAGCAGTACTTC,CASGGDPYEQYF
TRBJ2-1,.,TRBV30,many,TGTGCCTGGAGTGTAGTTTACGCGGCTGAGCAGTTCTTC,CAWSVVYAAEQFF
TRBJ2-7,TRBD1,TRBV6-1,many,TGTGCCAGCAGGGACAGGGGGCACTACGAGCAGTACTTC,CASRDRGHYEQYF
TRBJ2-2,TRBD1,TRBV10-3,many,TGTGCCATCAAAGGGACAGGAGTCACCGGGGAGCTGTTTTTT,CAIKGTGVTGELFF
TRBJ2-5,.,TRBV29-1,many,TGCAGCGTTGCGGGTTCCTGGGAGACCCAGTACTTC,CSVAGSWETQYF
TRBJ2-1,.,TRBV7-2,.,TGTGCCAGCAGCCATGGGCTTGATGAGCAGTTCTTC,CASSHGLDEQFF
TRBJ2-1,.,TRBV9,many,TGTGCCAGCAGCGCTGGGGACGTTTACAATGAGCAGTTCTTC,CASSAGDVYNEQFF
TRBJ2-3,TRBD2,TRBV7-2,many,TGTGCCAGCAGCGTTAGCGGGGGGGCCCCAGATACGCAGTATTTT,CASSVSGGAPDTQYF
TRBJ2-7,.,TRBV5-1,many,TGCGCCAGCAGCTTCGGGCAGGCTTCCTACGAGCAGTACTTC,CASSFGQASYEQYF
TRBJ2-7,.,TRBV4-1,many,TGCGCCAGCAGCCAAGCGGTACAGGCCGAGCAGTACTTC,CASSQAVQAEQYF
TRBJ2-2,.,TRBV29-1,many,TGCAGCGTCCTTATGGTTGCAGGGGAGCTGTTTTTT,CSVLMVAGELFF
TRBJ2-2,TRBD2,TRBV20-1,many,TGCAGTGCTAGAGCCCCGACTAGCGGCCCCACCGGGGAGCTGTTTTTT,CSARAPTSGPTGELFF
TRBJ2-7,.,TRBV5-1,.,TGCGCCAGCAGCCCCTCCGTTCCGGGTCCCCCACACGAGCAGTACTTC,CASSPSVPGPPHEQYF
TRBJ1-3,.,TRBV6-5,.,TGTGCCAGCAGTCTCCGCGGTCCTTACACCTCCTCTGGAAACACCATATATTTT,CASSLRGPYTSSGNTIYF
TRBJ2-4,.,TRBV11-3,few,TGTGCCAGCAGCTACTCTTCGATGGGAAACATTCAGTACTTC,CASSYSSMGNIQYF
TRBJ1-3,.,TRBV12-3/TRBV12-4,many,TGTGCCAGCACCCGCGCGGGTTCTGGAAACACCATATATTTT,CASTRAGSGNTIYF